The 28 T cell receptor beta chains below were found in one sample sequenced in a study of shared clonotypes between healthy human individuals. Libraries were prepared by immunoSEQ multiplex PCR; TCRdb keeps only in-frame clonotypes and omits some of them. The data show over a million clones, more than 75% seen once. Sequenced: memory CD4+ T cells from PBMCs. Subset defined: CD45RA-negative fraction. The receptors stem from a man younger than 35 in good health. Some clones in this sample may be carry-over from other donors' samples.

This clone was seen a single time. The sample carries other DNA sequences with the same CDR3. The V and J genes are TRBV6-1 and TRBJ1-5; unclear D gene. This CDR3 comprises 13 residues. The V end lost 1 base, the J end lost 4 bases, and 5 bases lay between the germline ends. Per germline, CDR1 MNHNS and CDR2 SASEGT. This CDR3 is CASSEGRNQPQHF. The CDR3 DNA sequence: TGTGCCAGCAGTGAAGGTCGGAATCAGCCCCAGCATTTT.

V is TRBV10-3 and J is TRBJ2-1; D not certain. V shed 11 bases and J shed 9 bases, with 17 bases lying between them. There are 12 residues in the CDR3. CDR1 ENHRY and CDR2 SYGVKD come from the germline V gene. As DNA, the CDR3 is TGTGCCGTAAAGAGTAGCTCCGTTGAGCAGTTCTTC. Protein: CAVKSSSVEQFF.

DNA of the CDR3: TGTGCCAGCAGCGCTCCTACTAGGAGGTACAATGAGCAGTTCTTC. Its protein product is CASSAPTRRYNEQFF. The chain combines TRBV7-9 with TRBJ2-1; TRBD2 is a possible D gene (5 bases). V lost 5 bases, J lost 4 bases, and 15 bases lay in between. The germline gives CDR1 SEHNR, CDR2 FQNEAQ (reference sequence). The length of the CDR3 is 15 residues.

This clone was seen ten or more times. This sequence joins TRBV30 and TRBJ1-2; D is uncertain. Per germline, CDR1 GTSNPN and CDR2 SVGIG (reference sequence). There are 14 residues in the CDR3. Trimming cost V 6 bases and J 4 bases, with 18 bases left between them. In DNA form, the CDR3 reads TGTGCCTGCACCCGGCAGGCAGGAACCTATGGCTACACCTTC. Translating gives CACTRQAGTYGYTF.

The V and J genes are TRBV21-1 and TRBJ2-2. TRBV21-1 is reported as a pseudogene. The CDR3 has 15 amino acids. CDR3: CASSHGDGDTGELFF. In DNA, the CDR3 is TGTGCCAGCAGCCATGGGGATGGAGACACCGGGGAGCTGTTTTTT.

The V gene is TRBV5-8, the J gene TRBJ1-5; maybe TRBD1 (5 bases). With 2 bases removed from V and 2 bases from J, the gap between germline ends came to 11 bases. Per germline, CDR1 SGHTS and CDR2 YDEGEE. The CDR3 is 15 amino acids. The CDR3 sequence is CASSFLSGGNQPQHF. The CDR3 DNA follows: TGTGCCAGCAGCTTTCTGTCGGGGGGCAATCAGCCCCAGCATTTT.

CDR3 amino acids: CASSQGPTGTSPLEQYF. For the CDR3, the DNA is TGCGCCAGCAGCCAAGGCCCTACCGGGACTAGCCCACTCGAGCAGTACTTC. The V and J genes are TRBV4-1 and TRBJ2-7, with TRBD2 matching over 9 bases. The CDR3 is 17 amino acids. Per the germline V gene, CDR1 is MGHRA and CDR2 is YSYEKL. V dropped 1 base and J dropped 6; count of bases not matched to a gene: 13.

V usage is TRBV5-1 and J usage is TRBJ2-4; TRBD2 matches 8 bases. The length of the CDR3 is 15 residues. CDR1 SGHRS and CDR2 YFSETQ come from the germline V gene. J gave up 6 bases and V 3 bases, and 8 bases lay outside the gene matches. CDR3 residues: CASSSIAGMGNIQYF. Here the CDR3 DNA reads TGCGCCAGCAGCTCAATAGCGGGAATGGGAAACATTCAGTACTTC.

With regard to this clone: Other DNA sequences in the sample encode the same CDR3. The chain joins TRBV10-1 to TRBJ2-7; D perhaps matches TRBD2 (6 bases). This CDR3 contains 15 residues. Germline V CDR1 and CDR2: WNHNN, SYGVQD (reference sequence). The V and J ends lost 0 bases and 4 bases respectively, with 13 bases between them. CDR3 sequence reads: CASSESVLAGYEQYF. CDR3 coding DNA: TGCGCCAGCAGTGAGTCGGTACTAGCAGGGTACGAGCAGTACTTC.

V gene TRBV19 combines with J gene TRBJ1-2, with D hard to call. This CDR3 is 16 amino acids long. V lost 3 bases and J 2 bases, leaving 16 bases between the germline ends. The germline V gene encodes CDR1 LNHDA and CDR2 SQIVND (reference sequence). CDR3 region: CASSIDDGNFNYGYTF. The CDR3 DNA reads as TGTGCCAGTAGTATCGATGACGGGAATTTCAACTATGGCTACACCTTC. The variable domain in full, completed from reference TRBV19 and TRBJ1-2, reads DGGITQSPKYLFRKEGQNVTLSCEQNLNHDAMYWYRQDPGQGLRLIYYSQIVNDFQKGDIAEGYSVSREKKESFPLTVTSAQKNPTAFYLCASSIDDGNFNYGYTFGSGTRLTVV.

This sequence joins TRBV19 and TRBJ1-2, with D hard to call. The CDR3 runs to 15 residues. Trimming shortened V by 6 bases and J by 4 bases, and 18 bases separated the two germline ends. The germline V gene encodes CDR1 LNHDA and CDR2 SQIVND (reference sequence). CDR3 residues: CASSQGRLQPYGYTF. The CDR3 DNA reads as TGTGCCAGTAGCCAAGGACGGCTGCAACCCTATGGCTACACCTTC.

CDR3 nucleotides: TGCGCCAGCAGCCCCTTTGTACAGGTCCAAGAGACCCAGTACTTC. This encodes CASSPFVQVQETQYF. The chain couples TRBV4-1 to TRBJ2-5; TRBD1 is a possible D gene (5 bases). Germline lookup yields CDR1 MGHRA and CDR2 YSYEKL. With 4 bases removed from V and 1 base from J, the gap between germline ends came to 13 bases. This CDR3 is 15 amino acids long.

The rearrangement joins TRBV4-2 to TRBJ1-1, with 7 bases matching TRBD1. CDR1 LGHNA and CDR2 YNFKEQ come from the germline V gene. V lost 2 bases, J lost 7 bases, and 7 bases stayed unmatched. CDR3 length: 14 amino acids. CDR3 nucleotide sequence: TGTGCCAGCAGCCAAATCGGGACAGCCCTTGAAGCTTTCTTT. Translating gives CASSQIGTALEAFF.

The genes are TRBV19 and TRBJ2-3; 10 bases are a match to TRBD1. Germline assignment: CDR1 LNHDA and CDR2 SQIVND (reference sequence). The CDR3 loop spans 16 amino acids. V was clipped by 6 bases and J by 4 bases; unmatched bases: 10. CDR3 sequence reads: CASSSHPGTGADTQYF. CDR3 in DNA: TGTGCCAGTAGCTCACATCCCGGGACAGGGGCAGATACGCAGTATTTT.

Remarks on this clone: One end of the junction fails to match germline, which may point to a read error. The chain recombines TRBV7-9 with TRBJ1-3, with D tentatively TRBD1 (5 bases). Germline CDR1 and CDR2: SEHNR and FQNEAQ (reference sequence). CDR3 size: 14 residues. DNA of the CDR3: TGTGCCAGCAGCTTAGCACCGGACAAGGCCTTGACGGATTTT. This translates into CASSLAPDKALTDF.

The count of this clone is one. The genes are TRBV7-9 and TRBJ2-7; TRBD1 aligns across 8 bases. Germline lookup yields CDR1 SEHNR and CDR2 FQNEAQ (reference sequence). The CDR3 sequence is 16 residues long. V dropped 1 base and J dropped 2; count of bases not matched to a gene: 7. CDR3 sequence: CASSLGLTGEPYEQYF. CDR3 coding DNA: TGTGCCAGCAGCTTAGGGCTGACAGGGGAACCCTACGAGCAGTACTTC.

The chain carries TRBV28 and TRBJ2-2; TRBD1 is a possible D gene (6 bases). The germline V gene encodes CDR1 MDHEN and CDR2 SYDVKM. Trimming took 10 bases from V and 4 from J, leaving 10 bases between them. The CDR3 runs to 12 residues. CDR3 nucleotides: TGTGCCACCCCAGGGGCCACCGGGGAGCTGTTTTTT. This gives the protein CATPGATGELFF.

In its sample, this clone was seen once. The rearrangement joins TRBV7-9 to TRBJ2-2; tentatively, D is TRBD2 (6 bases). CDR1 and CDR2 (germline): SEHNR, FQNEAQ (reference sequence). Trimming cost V 5 bases and J 2 bases, with 12 bases left between them. The CDR3 sequence is 15 residues long. This CDR3 reads CASSPLALNTGELFF. CDR3 nucleotide sequence: TGTGCCAGCAGCCCCCTAGCGCTCAACACCGGGGAGCTGTTTTTT.

A remark on this clone: Other DNA sequences in this sample translate to the same CDR3. V gene TRBV11-3 combines with J gene TRBJ2-1; no clear D. From germline, CDR1 is SGHNT and CDR2 YENEEA. Trimming removed 1 base from V and 2 bases from J, with 6 bases in between. The CDR3 contains 14 residues. Here the CDR3 DNA reads TGTGCCAGCAGCTTAGGGGCAGCCTACAATGAGCAGTTCTTC. It translates to CASSLGAAYNEQFF. Complete variable domain (other parts from reference TRBV11-3 and TRBJ2-1): EAGVVQSPRYKIIEKKQPVAFWCNPISGHNTLYWYLQNLGQGPELLIRYENEEAVDDSQLPKDRFSAERLKGVDSTLKIQPAELGDSAVYLCASSLGAAYNEQFFGPGTRLTVL.

The chain uses TRBV5-1 and TRBJ1-3; D not certain. Germline CDR1 reads SGHRS; CDR2 reads YFSETQ. Trimming removed 4 bases at V and 2 bases at J, with 19 bases between. The CDR3 is 17 amino acids. The CDR3: CASSPDPGSLAGNTIYF. In DNA form, the CDR3 reads TGCGCCAGCAGCCCGGACCCGGGGTCTTTAGCTGGAAACACCATATATTTT.

The chain uses TRBV29-1 and TRBJ2-5, with D perhaps TRBD1 (5 bases). The germline gives CDR1 SQVTM, CDR2 ANQGSEA. This CDR3 is built from 13 residues. The V and J ends lost 4 bases and 0 bases respectively, with 9 bases between them. The CDR3, as DNA: TGCAGCGTTGGAGGCAGGGACCAAGAGACCCAGTACTTC. This sequence encodes CSVGGRDQETQYF.

The chain recombines TRBV2 with TRBJ2-7; 12 positions agree with TRBD2. J was trimmed by 5 bases and V by 7 bases; bases with no gene match: 9. Germline V CDR1 and CDR2: SNHLY, FYNNEI. The CDR3 has 15 residues. The CDR3 protein is CASNRLAGAEDEQYF. Written as DNA, the CDR3 is TGTGCCAGCAACAGACTAGCGGGAGCGGAAGACGAGCAGTACTTC. Combining the CDR3 with reference TRBV2 and TRBJ2-7 gives the whole variable domain EPEVTQTPSHQVTQMGQEVILRCVPISNHLYFYWYRQILGQKVEFLVSFYNNEISEKSEIFDDQFSVERPDGSNFTLKIRSTKLEDSAMYFCASNRLAGAEDEQYFGPGTRLTVT.

The rearrangement uses TRBV25-1 and TRBJ2-6, with TRBD1 identical over 7 bases. V dropped 3 bases and J dropped 18; count of bases not matched to a gene: 11. This CDR3 comprises 13 residues. Looked up from germline, CDR1 is MGHDK and CDR2 is SYGVNS. The CDR3 DNA reads as TGTGCCAGCAGTGATCCTGGGGACAGTCCTGCGACTTTC. Encoded protein: CASSDPGDSPATF.

The rearrangement uses TRBV9 and TRBJ2-6; TRBD1 matches 10 bases. The V segment lost 0 bases and the J segment 1 base; nucleotides outside the gene matches: 4. The CDR3 extends over 18 amino acids. Germline CDR1 and CDR2: SGDLS and YYNGEE. The CDR3 protein is CASSVGQGAGSGANVLTF. The CDR3 bases are TGTGCCAGCAGCGTAGGACAGGGGGCCGGGTCTGGGGCCAACGTCCTGACTTTC.

The gene calls are TRBV5-6 and TRBJ2-2, with a tentative D call TRBD1 (5 bases). Germline V gene data show CDR1 as SGHDT and CDR2 as YYEEEE. The CDR3 has 17 amino acids. The V end lost 1 base, the J end lost 2 bases, and 15 bases lay between the germline ends. CDR3 loop: CASSLMWVQGNTGELFF. The CDR3, as DNA: TGTGCCAGCAGCTTGATGTGGGTCCAGGGCAACACCGGGGAGCTGTTTTTT. Variable domain in full (rest from reference TRBV5-6 and TRBJ2-2): DAGVTQSPTHLIKTRGQQVTLRCSPKSGHDTVSWYQQALGQGPQFIFQYYEEEERQRGNFPDRFSGHQFPNYSSELNVNALLLGDSALYLCASSLMWVQGNTGELFFGEGSRLTVL.

The genes are TRBV4-1 and TRBJ2-1; TRBD1 might be the D (5 bases). The V end was cut by 1 base, the J end by 1 base, with 11 bases between. The CDR3 is 16 residues long. In germline, CDR1 is MGHRA, CDR2 YSYEKL. The CDR3 coding sequence is TGCGCCAGCAGCCAAGCCCCAGCAGGGTCCTACAATGAGCAGTTCTTC. Its protein product is CASSQAPAGSYNEQFF.

This clone has at least ten counts. CDR3 in DNA: TGCGCCGTAAGGGACAGCTTTAATCAGCCCCAGCATTTT. Translated, it gives CAVRDSFNQPQHF. The V gene is TRBV10-2, the J gene TRBJ1-5; 7 bases fit TRBD1. This CDR3 is 13 amino acids long. CDR1 and CDR2 (germline): WSHSY, SAAADI. J was trimmed by 4 bases and V by 11 bases; bases with no gene match: 8.

V and J are TRBV5-8 and TRBJ2-5; no definite D call. CDR3 length: 13 amino acids. The germline V gene encodes CDR1 SGHTS and CDR2 YDEGEE. The V end was cut by 1 base, the J end by 5 bases, with 9 bases between. The CDR3 DNA reads as TGTGCCAGCAGCTTGCAGTTCTGGGAGACCCAGTACTTC. Translation gives CASSLQFWETQYF. Full variable domain (rest looked up from reference TRBV5-8 and TRBJ2-5): EAGVTQSPTHLIKTRGQQATLRCSPISGHTSVYWYQQALGLGLQFLLWYDEGEERNRGNFPPRFSGRQFPNYSSELNVNALELEDSALYLCASSLQFWETQYFGPGTRLLVL.